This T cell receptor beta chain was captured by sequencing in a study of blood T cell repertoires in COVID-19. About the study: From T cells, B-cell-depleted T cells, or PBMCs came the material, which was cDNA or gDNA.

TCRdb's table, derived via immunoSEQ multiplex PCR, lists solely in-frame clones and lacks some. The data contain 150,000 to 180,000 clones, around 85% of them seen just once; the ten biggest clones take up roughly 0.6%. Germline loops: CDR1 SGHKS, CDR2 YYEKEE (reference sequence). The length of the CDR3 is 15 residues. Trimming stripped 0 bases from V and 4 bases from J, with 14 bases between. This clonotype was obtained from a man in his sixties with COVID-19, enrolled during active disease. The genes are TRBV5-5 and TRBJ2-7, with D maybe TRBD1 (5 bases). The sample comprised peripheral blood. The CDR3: CASSLEVSGIYEQYF. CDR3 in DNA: TGTGCCAGCAGCTTGGAGGTGTCAGGGATTTACGAGCAGTACTTC.